This T cell receptor (beta chain) was identified during a study of tumor-infiltrating lymphocytes in localized non-small cell lung cancer. Study at large: Resected tumor was paired with non-adjacent uninvolved lung from the same patient. Study findings and constraints: Tumor T-cell fraction from TCR sequencing was not associated with recurrence-free survival (p = 0.61). Tumors had more T cell infiltration than uninvolved lung, per TCRbeta sequencing and CD3 counts. Only some patients had TCR sequencing, depending on available tissue.

This CDR3 has 13 amino acids. V lost 6 bases, J lost 7 bases, and 2 bases stayed unmatched. Germline V CDR1 and CDR2: MNHEY, SVGAGI. This clone was counted a few times. Its antigen is unidentified. Sequencing was performed with immunoSEQ multiplex PCR; in TCRdb, only in-frame clones are kept and a portion is missing. The sample carries approximately 16,000 clones, 40% to 45% recorded once. Sequenced: lung tumor tissue. The rearrangement joins TRBV6-5 to TRBJ1-6, with TRBD1 identical over 8 bases. This TCR was sampled from a human donor with non-small cell lung cancer. The CDR3 coding sequence is TGTGCCAGCAGAGGACAGGGAAATTCACCCCTCCACTTT. Its translation is CASRGQGNSPLHF.